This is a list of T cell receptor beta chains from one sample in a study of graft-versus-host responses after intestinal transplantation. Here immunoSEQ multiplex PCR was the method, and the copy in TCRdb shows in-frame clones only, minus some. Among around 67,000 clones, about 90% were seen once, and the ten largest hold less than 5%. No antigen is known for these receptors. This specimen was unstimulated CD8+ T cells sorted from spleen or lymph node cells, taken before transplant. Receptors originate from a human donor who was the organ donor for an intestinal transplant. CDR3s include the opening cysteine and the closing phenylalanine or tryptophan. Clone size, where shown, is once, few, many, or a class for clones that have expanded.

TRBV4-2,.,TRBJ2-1,CASSPEGHLYNEQFF
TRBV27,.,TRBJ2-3,CASSAQWAPEDPTDTQYF
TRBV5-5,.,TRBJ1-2,CASTWTGEGGYTF
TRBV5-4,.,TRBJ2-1,CASSPTAGGRFF
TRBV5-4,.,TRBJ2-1,CASSFPPPNNNEQFF
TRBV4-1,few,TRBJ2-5,CASSQDMGSQETQYF
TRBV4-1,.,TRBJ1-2,CASSQVAQSYGYTF
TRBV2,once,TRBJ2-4,CASSFDRGGTKNIQYF
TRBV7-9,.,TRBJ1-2,CASSSTGQLNYGYTF
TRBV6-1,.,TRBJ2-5,CASSELLGSETQYF
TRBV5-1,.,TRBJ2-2,CASSLVSGELFF
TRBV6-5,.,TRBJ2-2,CASSYATSSEGRELFF
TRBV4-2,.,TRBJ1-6,CASSQVGPTDNSPLHF
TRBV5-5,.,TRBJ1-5,CASSLFQYNQPQHF
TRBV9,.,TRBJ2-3,CASSEGQGGQDTQYF
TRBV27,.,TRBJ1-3,CASSLYGRGDGNTIYF
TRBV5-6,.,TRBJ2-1,CASSLLLAGGSTYNEQFF
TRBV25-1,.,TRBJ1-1,CASSEGTVNTEAFF
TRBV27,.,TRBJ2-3,CASSARDFWTDTQYF
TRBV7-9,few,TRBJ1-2,CASSYRVGYTF
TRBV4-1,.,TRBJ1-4,CASSNKQGANEKLFF
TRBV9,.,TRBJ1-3,CASSGRDGYSGNTIYF
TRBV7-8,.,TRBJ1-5,CASSLRGFRNQPQHF
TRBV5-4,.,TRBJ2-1,CASSRIQGIEQFF
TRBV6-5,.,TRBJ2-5,CASSPGSDQETQYF
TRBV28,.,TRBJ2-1,CASSLPYLAGGLYNEQFF
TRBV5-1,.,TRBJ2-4,CASREGQGDHHEIQYF
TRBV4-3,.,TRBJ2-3,CASSQVEPPGTHTDTQYF
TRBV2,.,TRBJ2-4,CASSDPTALGNIQYF
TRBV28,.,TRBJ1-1,CASSLERGWNTEAFF
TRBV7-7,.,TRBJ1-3,CASSDLIGRGTSGNTIYF
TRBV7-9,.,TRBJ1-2,CASSSTRQGEGYTF
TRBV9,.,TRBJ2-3,CASTGEAGGRTDTQYF
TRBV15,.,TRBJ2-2,CATSTDRPNTGELFF
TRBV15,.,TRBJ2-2,CATSDADVDTGELFF
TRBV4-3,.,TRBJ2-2,CASTPRRGTNTGELFF
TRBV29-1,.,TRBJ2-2,CSVEGHPNTGELFF
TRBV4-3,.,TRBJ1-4,CASSQEDRTVNEKLFF
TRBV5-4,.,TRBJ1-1,CASSLGLMNTEAFF
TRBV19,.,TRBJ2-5,CASRAGEQETQYF
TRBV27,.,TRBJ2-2,CASSSGTGLNGELFF
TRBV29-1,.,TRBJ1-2,CSVDRGRDYGYTF
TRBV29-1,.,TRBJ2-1,CSGEQSSYNEQFF
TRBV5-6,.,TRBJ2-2,CASSPETSGVNTGELFF
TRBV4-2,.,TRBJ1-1,CASSQVEGVTEAFF
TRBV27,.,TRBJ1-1,CASSTGQVNTEAFF
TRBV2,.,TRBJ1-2,CASSGGQHYGYTF
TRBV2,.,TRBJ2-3,CASKGGEAFPDTQYF
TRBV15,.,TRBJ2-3,CATSSGGATDTQYF
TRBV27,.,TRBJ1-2,CASSFTGGGYGYTF
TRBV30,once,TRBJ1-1,CAWSPLGTEAFF
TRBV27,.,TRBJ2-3,CASSLSGAAFTDTQYF
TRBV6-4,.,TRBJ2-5,CASSDWGVSLETQYF